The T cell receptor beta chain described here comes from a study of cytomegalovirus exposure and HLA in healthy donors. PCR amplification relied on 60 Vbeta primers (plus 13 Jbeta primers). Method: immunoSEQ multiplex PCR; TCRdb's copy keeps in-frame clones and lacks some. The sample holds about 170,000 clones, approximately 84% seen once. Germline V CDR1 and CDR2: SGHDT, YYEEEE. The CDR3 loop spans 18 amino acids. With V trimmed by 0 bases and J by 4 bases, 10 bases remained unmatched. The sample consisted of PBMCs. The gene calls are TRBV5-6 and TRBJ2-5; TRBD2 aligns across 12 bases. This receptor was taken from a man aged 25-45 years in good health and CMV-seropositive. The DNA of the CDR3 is TGTGCCAGCAGCTTGGATCTAGCGGGAGGGCCGGGTGGAGAGACCCAGTACTTC. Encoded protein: CASSLDLAGGPGGETQYF. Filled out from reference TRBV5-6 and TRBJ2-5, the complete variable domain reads DAGVTQSPTHLIKTRGQQVTLRCSPKSGHDTVSWYQQALGQGPQFIFQYYEEEERQRGNFPDRFSGHQFPNYSSELNVNALLLGDSALYLCASSLDLAGGPGGETQYFGPGTRLLVL.